This T cell receptor (beta chain) was profiled in a study of cytomegalovirus exposure and HLA in healthy donors. As for the study in general: Across almost 400 genotyped donors, about 86% landed in the Caucasian-associated ancestry cluster.

Whole-study findings and limits: A later analysis linked more than 15,000 TCR beta sequences to HLA alleles at 0.05 false discovery rate.

PCR employed 60 Vbeta and 13 Jbeta primers. Libraries were prepared by immunoSEQ multiplex PCR; TCRdb keeps only in-frame clonotypes and omits some of them. The sample holds approximately 190,000 clones, more than 75% seen once. The CDR3 is made up of 13 amino acids. Germline loops: CDR1 SGHRS, CDR2 YFSETQ. The V gene lost 3 bases and the J gene lost 5 bases, with 12 bases spanning the gap. Healthy bone marrow donors formed the donor group. As regards this clone: As yet, its antigen is unknown.

The source material was PBMCs. The clonotype was recovered from a man aged 40-49 years in good health and CMV-seropositive. The V call is TRBV5-1, the J call TRBJ2-7; possible D gene TRBD1, 6 bases. This CDR3 is CASSSQGLNEQYF. CDR3 bases: TGCGCCAGCAGCTCACAGGGTTTGAACGAGCAGTACTTC.